A selection of T cell receptor beta chains follows, all from one sample in a study of control samples from healthy donors and cancer patients. Here immunoSEQ multiplex PCR was the method, and the copy in TCRdb shows in-frame clones only, minus some. The sample has more than 95,000 clones; 83% are singletons. The sample consisted of blood. The receptors were sampled from a woman in her forties or fifties in good health. Both conserved end residues are trimmed from each CDR3. Each record gives: V gene, J gene, clone size, CDR3 protein. Clone size is not always given. Where it is, it says once, few, many or a class for expanded clones.

>TRBV5-1|TRBJ1-2|-
ASSLEGTGGRGYT
>TRBV12-3/TRBV12-4|TRBJ2-7|-
ASSSTPYEQY
>TRBV19|TRBJ2-1|-
ASSIGAGNLRSEQF
>TRBV30|TRBJ1-4|-
AWSVPGQGANEKLF
>TRBV5-1|TRBJ1-1|few
ASSLASANTEAF
>TRBV7-2|TRBJ2-2|once
ASSFRDWGSANTGELF
>TRBV6-2/TRBV6-3|TRBJ2-3|-
ASSYSSGGRGSV
>TRBV9|TRBJ2-3|-
ASSVVAGGTDTQY
>TRBV5-4|TRBJ2-3|once
ASSWASGGAWGTDTQY
>TRBV6-5|TRBJ1-1|-
ATSRNPNTEAF
>TRBV7-2|TRBJ1-1|-
ASSLEQRPGEAF
>TRBV6-5|TRBJ1-1|-
ASSSFGPTGNTEAF
>TRBV19|TRBJ2-3|-
ASSDGLPSSTDTQY
>TRBV6-5|TRBJ2-5|-
ASSYRYGQVQETQY
>TRBV7-2|TRBJ2-5|-
ASSLLGGAGQETQY
>TRBV11-3|TRBJ1-4|-
ASSKGQGYEKLF
>TRBV7-9|TRBJ1-3|once
ASSFTGFSGNTIY
>TRBV5-5|TRBJ2-1|-
ASSPLFRDRVIAGGNEQF
>TRBV10-2|TRBJ2-2|-
ASSESGTGIGELF
>TRBV6-5|TRBJ2-7|-
ASDRAYEQY
>TRBV3-1/TRBV3-2|TRBJ2-1|-
ASSQGRGGGQF
>TRBV3-1/TRBV3-2|TRBJ1-1|few
ASSQGGPEAF
>TRBV6-5|TRBJ1-4|few
ASVQGNEKLF
>TRBV5-5|TRBJ2-3|-
ASSFSPHHSTDTQY
>TRBV3-1/TRBV3-2|TRBJ2-1|-
ASSQENRNNEQF
>TRBV2|TRBJ2-3|-
ASSEGLGADTQY
>TRBV19|TRBJ2-7|-
ASSTGQGVMGEQY
>TRBV7-2|TRBJ2-1|-
ASSSDWGDNEQF
>TRBV19|TRBJ2-5|-
ASSSLRDRGGETQY
>TRBV4-1|TRBJ1-5|-
ASSPVHSYSNQPQH
>TRBV10-2|TRBJ2-3|-
ASSESPSGFTDTQY
>TRBV10-3|TRBJ1-3|-
AIGSYSGNTIY
>TRBV2|TRBJ2-2|-
ASSTGWYTGELF
>TRBV11-3|TRBJ2-5|many
ASSTRTSGFQETQY
>TRBV4-3|TRBJ1-1|-
ASSKTDRSNTEAF
>TRBV5-3|TRBJ1-3|-
ARSLAKSSGNTIY
>TRBV14|TRBJ2-2|-
ASSQISVSNTGELF
>TRBV6-5|TRBJ1-1|-
ASSYVWNTEAF
>TRBV28|TRBJ2-2|-
ASSGDANTGELF
>TRBV10-3|TRBJ1-6|-
AISGGELNSPLH
>TRBV15|TRBJ1-2|medium-sized
ATRTGADPYGYT
>TRBV27|TRBJ1-4|-
ASFPSGAGRGKLF
>TRBV6-5|TRBJ2-3|-
ASTQDRGDTDTQY
>TRBV28|TRBJ2-7|-
ATRNLQGSYEQY
>TRBV14|TRBJ2-7|-
ASSLSGQPYEQY
>TRBV7-8|TRBJ2-7|-
ASSLGAYEQY
>TRBV19|TRBJ1-1|-
ASREITGGWITEAF
>TRBV7-6|TRBJ2-7|few
ASSFSPGGVYEQY
>TRBV27|TRBJ1-1|-
ASSDAVATEAF
>TRBV14|TRBJ2-2|-
ASSQVLGPGDNTGELF
>TRBV6-2/TRBV6-3|TRBJ2-5|-
ASSTLGGIGETQY
>TRBV6-5|TRBJ1-6|-
ASIDRVENSPLH
>TRBV20-1|TRBJ1-4|-
SASEGSYEKLF